The clone carrying this T cell receptor beta chain was counted ten times or more. Unique molecular identifiers were incorporated when the TCRbeta library was constructed. MiXCR was run by TCRdb on the PCR reads, yielding one entry per CDR3 protein. Among under 300,000 distinct CDR3 sequences listed, approximately 10% were seen once. The data were taken from a study of T-cell reconstitution after alpha-beta-depleted transplantation in children. Trimming stripped 6 bases from V and 8 bases from J, with 12 bases between. Germline V gives CDR1 DFQATT, CDR2 SNEGSKA (reference sequence). The length of the CDR3 is 11 residues.

The material was peripheral blood, obtained 180 days after TCRalphabeta/CD19-depleted stem cell transplant. The source of this sequence is a male patient between 2 and 15 years old who had a stem cell transplant for chronic granulomatous disease, so the T cells may come from the graft donor. V gene TRBV20-1 combines with J gene TRBJ2-3; D perhaps matches TRBD1 (5 bases). In nucleotides, the CDR3 is TGCAGTGCCAGGGCCGTGAGTACGCAGTATTTT. This encodes CSARAVSTQYF.